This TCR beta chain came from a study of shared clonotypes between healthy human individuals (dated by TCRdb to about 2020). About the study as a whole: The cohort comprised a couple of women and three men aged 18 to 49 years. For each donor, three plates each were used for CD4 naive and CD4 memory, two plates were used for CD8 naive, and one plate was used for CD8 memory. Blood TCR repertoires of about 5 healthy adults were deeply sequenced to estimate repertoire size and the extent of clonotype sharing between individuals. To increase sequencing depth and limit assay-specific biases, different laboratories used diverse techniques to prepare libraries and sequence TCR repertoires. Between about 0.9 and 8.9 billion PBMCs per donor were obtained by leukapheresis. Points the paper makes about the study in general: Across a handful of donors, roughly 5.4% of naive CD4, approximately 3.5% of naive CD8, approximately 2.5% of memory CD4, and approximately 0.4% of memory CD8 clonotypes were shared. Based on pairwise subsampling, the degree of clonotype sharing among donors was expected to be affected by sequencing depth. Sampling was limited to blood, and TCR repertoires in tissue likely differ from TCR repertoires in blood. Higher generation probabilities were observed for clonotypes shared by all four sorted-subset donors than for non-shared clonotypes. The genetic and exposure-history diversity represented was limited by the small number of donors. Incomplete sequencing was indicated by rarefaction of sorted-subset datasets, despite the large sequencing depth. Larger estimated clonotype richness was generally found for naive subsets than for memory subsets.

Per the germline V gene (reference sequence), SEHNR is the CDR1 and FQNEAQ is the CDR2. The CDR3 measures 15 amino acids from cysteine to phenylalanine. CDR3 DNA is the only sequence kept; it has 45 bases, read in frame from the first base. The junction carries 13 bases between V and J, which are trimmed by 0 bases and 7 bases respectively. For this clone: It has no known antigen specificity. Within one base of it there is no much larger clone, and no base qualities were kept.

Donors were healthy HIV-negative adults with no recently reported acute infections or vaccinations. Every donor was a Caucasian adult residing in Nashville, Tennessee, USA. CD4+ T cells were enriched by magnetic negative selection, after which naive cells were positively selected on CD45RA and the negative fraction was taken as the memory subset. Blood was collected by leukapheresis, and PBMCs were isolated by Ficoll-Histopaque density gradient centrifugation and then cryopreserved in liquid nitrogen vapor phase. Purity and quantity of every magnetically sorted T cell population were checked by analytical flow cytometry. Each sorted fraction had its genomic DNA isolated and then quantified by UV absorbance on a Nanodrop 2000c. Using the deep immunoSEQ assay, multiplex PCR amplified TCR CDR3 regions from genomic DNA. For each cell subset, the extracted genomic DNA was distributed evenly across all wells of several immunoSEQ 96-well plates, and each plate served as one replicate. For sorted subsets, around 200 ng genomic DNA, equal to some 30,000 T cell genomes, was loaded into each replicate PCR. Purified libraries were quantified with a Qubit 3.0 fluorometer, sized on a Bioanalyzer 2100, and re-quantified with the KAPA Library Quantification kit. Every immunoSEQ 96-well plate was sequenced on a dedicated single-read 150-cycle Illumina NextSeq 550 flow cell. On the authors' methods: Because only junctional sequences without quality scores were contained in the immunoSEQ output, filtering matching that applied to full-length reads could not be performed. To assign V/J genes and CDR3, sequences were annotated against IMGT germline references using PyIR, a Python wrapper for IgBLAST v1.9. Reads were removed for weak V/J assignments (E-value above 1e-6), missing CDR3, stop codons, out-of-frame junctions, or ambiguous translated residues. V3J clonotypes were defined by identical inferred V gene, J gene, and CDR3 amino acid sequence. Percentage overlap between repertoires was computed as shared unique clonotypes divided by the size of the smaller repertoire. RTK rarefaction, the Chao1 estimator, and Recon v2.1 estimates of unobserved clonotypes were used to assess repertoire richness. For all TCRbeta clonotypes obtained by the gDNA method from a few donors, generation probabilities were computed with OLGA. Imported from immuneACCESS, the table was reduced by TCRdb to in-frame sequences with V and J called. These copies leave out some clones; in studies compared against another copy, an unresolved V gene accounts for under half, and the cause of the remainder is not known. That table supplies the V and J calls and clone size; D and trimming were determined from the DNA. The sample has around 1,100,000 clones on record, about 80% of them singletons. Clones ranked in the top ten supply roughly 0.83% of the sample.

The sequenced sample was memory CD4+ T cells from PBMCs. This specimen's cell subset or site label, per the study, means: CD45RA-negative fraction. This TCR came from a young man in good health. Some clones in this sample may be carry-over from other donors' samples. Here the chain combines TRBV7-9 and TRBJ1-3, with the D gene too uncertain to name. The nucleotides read TGTGCCAGCAGCTTAGCCGCCCCTCCCGGGAACACCATATATTTT. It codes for CASSLAAPPGNTIYF.